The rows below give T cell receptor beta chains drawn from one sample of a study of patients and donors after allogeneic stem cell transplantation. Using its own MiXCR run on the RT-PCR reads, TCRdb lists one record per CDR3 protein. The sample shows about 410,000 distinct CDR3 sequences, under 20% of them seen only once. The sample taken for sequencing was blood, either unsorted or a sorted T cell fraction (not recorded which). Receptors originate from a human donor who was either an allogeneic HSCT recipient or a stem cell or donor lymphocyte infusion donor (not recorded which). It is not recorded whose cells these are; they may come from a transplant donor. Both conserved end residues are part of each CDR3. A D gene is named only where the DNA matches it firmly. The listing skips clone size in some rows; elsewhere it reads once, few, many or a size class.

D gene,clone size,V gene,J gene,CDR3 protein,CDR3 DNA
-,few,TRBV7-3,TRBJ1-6,CASSLMQGPNSPLHF,TGTGCCAGCAGCTTAATGCAGGGCCCCAATTCACCCCTCCACTTT
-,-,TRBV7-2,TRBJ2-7,CASNSPSGRTFEQYF,TGTGCCAGCAACAGCCCAAGCGGGCGTACGTTCGAGCAGTACTTC
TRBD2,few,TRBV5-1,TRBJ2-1,CASSLAGLDFF,TGCGCCAGCAGCTTGGCCGGACTAGATTTCTTC
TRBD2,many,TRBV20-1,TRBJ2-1,CSASFGSGISLTYNEQFF,TGCAGTGCTAGCTTTGGTAGCGGGATCTCTCTGACCTACAATGAGCAGTTCTTC
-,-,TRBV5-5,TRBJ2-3,CASSFIRAPGTDTQYF,TGTGCCAGCAGCTTCATTCGGGCCCCGGGGACAGATACGCAGTATTTT
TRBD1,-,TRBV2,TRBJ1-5,CASSAWTGGLLPQHF,TGTGCCAGCAGTGCGTGGACAGGGGGCTTGCTGCCCCAGCATTTT
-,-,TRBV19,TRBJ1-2,CASINPGESNYGYTF,TGTGCCAGTATCAACCCAGGGGAGTCCAACTATGGCTACACCTTC
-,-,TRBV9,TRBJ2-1,CASSSQGTPYNEQFF,TGTGCCAGCAGCTCTCAGGGGACCCCGTACAATGAGCAGTTCTTC
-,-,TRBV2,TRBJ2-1,CASSETPPIQFF,TGTGCCAGCAGTGAAACGCCCCCAATCCAGTTCTTC
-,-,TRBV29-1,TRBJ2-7,CSAASDRTYEQYF,TGCAGCGCTGCGTCGGACAGAACCTACGAGCAGTACTTC
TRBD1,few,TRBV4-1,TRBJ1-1,CASSQAGQGRNTEAFF,TGCGCCAGCAGCCAAGCTGGACAGGGTCGGAACACTGAAGCTTTCTTT
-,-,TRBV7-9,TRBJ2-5,CASSLELVETQYF,TGTGCCAGCAGCTTAGAGTTGGTTGAGACCCAGTACTTC
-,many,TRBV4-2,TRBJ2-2,CASSQDRTGELFF,TGTGCCAGCAGCCAAGATCGCACCGGGGAGCTGTTTTTT
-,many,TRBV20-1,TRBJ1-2,CSARDTYYGYTF,TGCAGTGCTAGAGATACATATTATGGCTACACCTTC
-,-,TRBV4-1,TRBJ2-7,CASSLPGGDYEQYF,TGCGCCAGCAGCCTCCCAGGGGGGGATTACGAGCAGTACTTC